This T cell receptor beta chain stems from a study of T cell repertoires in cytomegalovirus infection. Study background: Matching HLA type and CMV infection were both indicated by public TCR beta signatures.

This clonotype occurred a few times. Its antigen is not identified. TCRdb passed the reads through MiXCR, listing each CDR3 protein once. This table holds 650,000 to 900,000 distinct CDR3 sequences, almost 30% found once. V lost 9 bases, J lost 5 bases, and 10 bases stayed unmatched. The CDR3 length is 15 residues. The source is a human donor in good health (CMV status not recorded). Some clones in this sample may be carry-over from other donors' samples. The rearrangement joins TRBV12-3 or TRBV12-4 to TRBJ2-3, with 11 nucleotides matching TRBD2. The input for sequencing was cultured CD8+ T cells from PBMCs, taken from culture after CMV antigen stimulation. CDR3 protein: CASFIAGGRGDTQYF. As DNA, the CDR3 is TGTGCCAGTTTTATAGCGGGGGGGCGGGGAGATACGCAGTATTTT.